This T cell receptor (beta chain) was documented in a study of a mutant IDH1 vaccine in newly diagnosed glioma. Turning to this clone: Its antigen is unknown.

The time point here: week 5, during vaccination. Each dose delivered 300 ug of mutant IDH1 20-mer peptide subcutaneously with imiquimod. Donor diagnoses consisted of new WHO grade 3 or 4 IDH1-mutant, ATRX-lost astrocytomas. Trimming stripped 4 bases from V and 7 bases from J, with 23 bases between. This CDR3 comprises 17 residues. The V gene's germline CDR1 is SGHVS and CDR2 FQNEAQ. Some clones are missing from TCRdb's copy, which holds only in-frame ones; the method was immunoSEQ multiplex PCR. This sample has 50,000 to 55,000 clones, with about 77% found just once. The rearrangement links TRBV7-8 to TRBJ2-1; tentative D call: TRBD1 (5 bases). Sequenced material: PBMCs, taken from a glioma patient whose treatment included an IDH1 peptide vaccine. The clonotype was recovered from a man aged 50-60 years with glioma. The DNA for the CDR3 is TGTGCCAGCAGCTCCAAGCCCGGGCTAGTTCAGGGAAATGAGCAGTTCTTC. It codes for CASSSKPGLVQGNEQFF.